This T cell receptor (beta chain) was documented in a study of blood T cell repertoires in COVID-19. The overall study: PBMCs, B-cell-depleted T cells, or T cells were the source of the cDNA or gDNA that made up the material.

Participant ages covered about 18 to 100 years across 24 US areas. Participants' own reports of clinical history determined their cohort assignment. Germline loops: CDR1 SGHAT, CDR2 FQNNGV. The length of the CDR3 is 13 residues. Remarks on this clone: A junction end diverges from the germline sequence, so it may reflect a read error. The identical CDR3 is also encoded by other nucleotide sequences in the sample.

Original data processing: Amplification of reference gene primers was used by the study to estimate nucleated cell counts. Data came from immunoSEQ multiplex PCR; TCRdb stores just in-frame clones and leaves some out. That table supplies the V and J calls and clone size; D and trimming were determined from the DNA. The data show 300,000 to 450,000 clones, approximately 90% seen once. The chain uses TRBV11-2 and TRBJ1-1; a weak D match, TRBD1 (5 bases). Input material: PBMCs or T cells enriched from blood (not recorded which). The clonotype comes from a woman under 30 who had recovered from COVID-19. The CDR3, as DNA: TGTGCCAGCAGTTTAGGACAGAACACTGAAGCTTTCTTT. This encodes CASSLGQNTEAFF. Full variable domain (remainder filled in from reference TRBV11-2 and TRBJ1-1): EAGVAQSPRYKIIEKRQSVAFWCNPISGHATLYWYQQILGQGPKLLIQFQNNGVVDDSQLPKDRFSAERLKGVDSTLKIQPAKLEDSAVYLCASSLGQNTEAFFGQGTRLTVV.